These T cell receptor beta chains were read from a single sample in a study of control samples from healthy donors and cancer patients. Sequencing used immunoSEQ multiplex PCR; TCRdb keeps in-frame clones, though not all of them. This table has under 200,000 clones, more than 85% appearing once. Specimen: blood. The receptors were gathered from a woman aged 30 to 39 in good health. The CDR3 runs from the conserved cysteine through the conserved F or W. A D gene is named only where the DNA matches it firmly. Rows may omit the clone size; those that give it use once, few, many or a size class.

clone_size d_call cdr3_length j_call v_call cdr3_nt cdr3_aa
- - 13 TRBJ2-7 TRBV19 TGTGCCAGTAGCTCGGGACCACCCTACGAGCAGTACTTC CASSSGPPYEQYF
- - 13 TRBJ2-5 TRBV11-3 TGTGCCAGCAGCAACGGTTTTCGGGAGACCCAGTACTTC CASSNGFRETQYF
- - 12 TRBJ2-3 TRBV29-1 TGCAGCGTTGGCCCAAGCACAGATACGCAGTATTTT CSVGPSTDTQYF
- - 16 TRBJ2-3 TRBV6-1 TGTGCCAGCAGTGAAGAGGTTGGGGGAGGAAGGGATACGCAGTATTTT CASSEEVGGGRDTQYF
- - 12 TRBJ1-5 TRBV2 TGTGCCAGCAGAGGCGACGGGAGGGCCCAGCATTTT CASRGDGRAQHF
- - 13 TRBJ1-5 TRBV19 TGTGCCAGTAGCGCTGACAGGAATCAGCCCCAGCATTTT CASSADRNQPQHF
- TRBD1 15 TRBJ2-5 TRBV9 TGTGCCAGCAGCGTAGAAGGGGGCTGGCAAGAGACCCAGTACTTC CASSVEGGWQETQYF
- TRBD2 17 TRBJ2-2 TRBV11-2 TGTGCCAGCAGCTTAGTATATCTAGCGGGTTCCACCGGGGAGCTGTTTTTT CASSLVYLAGSTGELFF
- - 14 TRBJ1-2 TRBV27 TGTGCCAGCAAGTCAGGCAGGGTTAGCTATGGCTACACCTTC CASKSGRVSYGYTF
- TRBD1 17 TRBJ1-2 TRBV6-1 TGTGCCAGCAGTGGGGGACAGGGAATCGAATTAAACTATGGCTACACCTTC CASSGGQGIELNYGYTF
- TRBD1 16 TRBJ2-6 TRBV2 TGTGCCAGCCTAAGGGACAGCCACTCTGGGGCCAACGTCCTGACTTTC CASLRDSHSGANVLTF
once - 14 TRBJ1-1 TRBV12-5 TGTGCTAGTGGTTTCGGCGGCCCCGGGGCTGAAGCTTTCTTT CASGFGGPGAEAFF
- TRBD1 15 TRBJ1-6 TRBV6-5 TGTGCCAGCAGTTACTCTTGGACAGGGAATTCACCCCTCCACTTT CASSYSWTGNSPLHF
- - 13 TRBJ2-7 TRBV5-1 TGCGCCAGCAGCTTGGTACACCCCTACGAGCAGTACTTC CASSLVHPYEQYF
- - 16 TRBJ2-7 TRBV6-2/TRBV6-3 TGTGCCAGCACCCCTGGGAAGATGAGTGCCCTCTACGAGCAGTACTTC CASTPGKMSALYEQYF
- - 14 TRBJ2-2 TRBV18 TGTGCCAGCTCACCCGACCAGCCCCCGGGGGAGCTGTTTTTT CASSPDQPPGELFF
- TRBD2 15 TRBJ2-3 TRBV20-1 TGCAGTGCTAGTGGCGGGAGGGGTAACACAGATACGCAGTATTTT CSASGGRGNTDTQYF
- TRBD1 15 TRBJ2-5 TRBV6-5 TGTGCCACCACAGGGGGCAGGGCGTCCCAAGAGACCCAGTACTTC CATTGGRASQETQYF
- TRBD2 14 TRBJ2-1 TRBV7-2 TGTGCCAGCGAACTAGCGGGAGGTTTAGGTGAGCAGTTCTTC CASELAGGLGEQFF
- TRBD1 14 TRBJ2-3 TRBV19 TGTGCCAGTAGTGTGGACAGGGATCCAGATACGCAGTATTTT CASSVDRDPDTQYF
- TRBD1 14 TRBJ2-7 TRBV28 TGTGCCAGCAGGGAAGGGGGCGGGTTATACGAGCAGTACTTC CASREGGGLYEQYF
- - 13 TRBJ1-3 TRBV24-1 TGTGCCACCAGTGATTCTACCGGAAACACCATATATTTT CATSDSTGNTIYF
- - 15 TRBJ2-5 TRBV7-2 TGTGCCAGCAGCTTAGTATATGGGCCGGGAGAGACCCAGTACTTC CASSLVYGPGETQYF
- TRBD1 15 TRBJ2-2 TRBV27 TGTGCCAGCAGCCCCCGGGACAGGAACACCGGGGAGCTGTTTTTT CASSPRDRNTGELFF
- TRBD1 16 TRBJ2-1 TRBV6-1 TGTGCCAGCAGTGGTGAGGGGACAGGGGTAATGGGTGAGCAGTTCTTC CASSGEGTGVMGEQFF
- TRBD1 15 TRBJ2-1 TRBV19 TGTGCCAGTAGTCAGACAGGGTTTAACGGTAATGAGCAGTTCTTC CASSQTGFNGNEQFF
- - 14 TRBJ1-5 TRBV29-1 TGCAGCGTTGGAGGGCAGGGTCGCGATCAGCCCCAGCATTTT CSVGGQGRDQPQHF
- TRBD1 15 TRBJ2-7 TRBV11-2 TGTGCCAGCAGAGAACCCGGGACAGGGACCTACGAGCAGTACTTC CASREPGTGTYEQYF
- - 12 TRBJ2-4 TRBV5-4 TGTGCCAGCAGCTTGGATCAGTACATTCAGTACTTC CASSLDQYIQYF
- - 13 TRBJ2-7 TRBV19 TGTGCCAGTAGTAATCAACCCTCCTACGAGCAGTACTTC CASSNQPSYEQYF
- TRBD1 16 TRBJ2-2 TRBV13 TGTGCCAGCAGCTTAGTCCACCTCGACAGGGCCGGGGAGCTGTTTTTT CASSLVHLDRAGELFF
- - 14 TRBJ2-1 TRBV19 TGTGCCAGTAGCCCAGTACAATCAAACAATGAGCAGTTCTTC CASSPVQSNNEQFF
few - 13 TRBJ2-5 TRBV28 TGTGCCAGCCTTGGGACTTCCCAAGAGACCCAGTACTTC CASLGTSQETQYF
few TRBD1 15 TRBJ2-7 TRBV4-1 TGCGCCAGCAGCCCCGGACAGGTCATCTCCTACGAGCAGTACTTC CASSPGQVISYEQYF
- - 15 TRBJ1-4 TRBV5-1 TGCGCCAGCAGCTTGGACAGGCTCCCTGGTGGGGAACTGTTTTTT CASSLDRLPGGELFF
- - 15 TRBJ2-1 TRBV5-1 TGCGCCAGCCACCAACAGGGGGGGGGAATCAATGAGCAGTTCTTC CASHQQGGGINEQFF
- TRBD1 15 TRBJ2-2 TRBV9 TGTGCCAGCAGCGTAGGGGACAGGGGGCGCGGGGAGCTGTTTTTT CASSVGDRGRGELFF
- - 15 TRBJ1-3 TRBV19 TGTGCCAGTACATGGGGGCCCGCAGCTGGAAACACCATATATTTT CASTWGPAAGNTIYF
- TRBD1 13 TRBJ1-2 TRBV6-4 TGTGCCAGCAGTGACTCCGGGACAGCTGGCTACACCTTC CASSDSGTAGYTF
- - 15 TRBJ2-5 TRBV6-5 TGTGCCAGCAGTTCTAGGGGGCGGCGGGGGGAGACCCAGTACTTC CASSSRGRRGETQYF
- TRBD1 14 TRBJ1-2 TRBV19 TGTGCCAGTAGTATCTTCGGACAGGGAACTGGCTACACCTTC CASSIFGQGTGYTF
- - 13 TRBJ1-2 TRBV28 TGTGCCAGCAGTTTCGGCAGAAACTATGGCTACACCTTC CASSFGRNYGYTF
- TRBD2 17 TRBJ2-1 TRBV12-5 TGTGCTAGTGGTACTTCAACACTAGCGGGGGCGTACAATGAGCAGTTCTTC CASGTSTLAGAYNEQFF
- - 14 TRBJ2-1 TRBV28 TGTGCCAGCAGCAGAGGTAGCTCCTACAATGAGCAGTTCTTC CASSRGSSYNEQFF
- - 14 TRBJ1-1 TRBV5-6 TGTGCCAGCAGCTTGGGACAGATAAACACTGAAGCTTTCTTT CASSLGQINTEAFF
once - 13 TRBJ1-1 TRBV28 TGTGCCAGCAGTTCCAGACAGGTCACTGAAGCTTTCTTT CASSSRQVTEAFF
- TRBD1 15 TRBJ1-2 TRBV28 TGTGCCAGCAGTACCCGGGAGGGGGCAGGATATGGCTACACCTTC CASSTREGAGYGYTF
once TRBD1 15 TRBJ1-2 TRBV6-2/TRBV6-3 TGTGCCAGCAGTTCCCGGGACAGGGCTACATATGGCTACACCTTC CASSSRDRATYGYTF
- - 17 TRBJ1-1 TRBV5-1 TGCGCCAGCAGCCCGGTGGGCGGGTTGGGGCCGGACACTGAAGCTTTCTTT CASSPVGGLGPDTEAFF
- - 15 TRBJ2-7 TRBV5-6 TGTGCCAGCAGCCCGGGACTTATGAGCTCCTACGAGCAGTACTTC CASSPGLMSSYEQYF